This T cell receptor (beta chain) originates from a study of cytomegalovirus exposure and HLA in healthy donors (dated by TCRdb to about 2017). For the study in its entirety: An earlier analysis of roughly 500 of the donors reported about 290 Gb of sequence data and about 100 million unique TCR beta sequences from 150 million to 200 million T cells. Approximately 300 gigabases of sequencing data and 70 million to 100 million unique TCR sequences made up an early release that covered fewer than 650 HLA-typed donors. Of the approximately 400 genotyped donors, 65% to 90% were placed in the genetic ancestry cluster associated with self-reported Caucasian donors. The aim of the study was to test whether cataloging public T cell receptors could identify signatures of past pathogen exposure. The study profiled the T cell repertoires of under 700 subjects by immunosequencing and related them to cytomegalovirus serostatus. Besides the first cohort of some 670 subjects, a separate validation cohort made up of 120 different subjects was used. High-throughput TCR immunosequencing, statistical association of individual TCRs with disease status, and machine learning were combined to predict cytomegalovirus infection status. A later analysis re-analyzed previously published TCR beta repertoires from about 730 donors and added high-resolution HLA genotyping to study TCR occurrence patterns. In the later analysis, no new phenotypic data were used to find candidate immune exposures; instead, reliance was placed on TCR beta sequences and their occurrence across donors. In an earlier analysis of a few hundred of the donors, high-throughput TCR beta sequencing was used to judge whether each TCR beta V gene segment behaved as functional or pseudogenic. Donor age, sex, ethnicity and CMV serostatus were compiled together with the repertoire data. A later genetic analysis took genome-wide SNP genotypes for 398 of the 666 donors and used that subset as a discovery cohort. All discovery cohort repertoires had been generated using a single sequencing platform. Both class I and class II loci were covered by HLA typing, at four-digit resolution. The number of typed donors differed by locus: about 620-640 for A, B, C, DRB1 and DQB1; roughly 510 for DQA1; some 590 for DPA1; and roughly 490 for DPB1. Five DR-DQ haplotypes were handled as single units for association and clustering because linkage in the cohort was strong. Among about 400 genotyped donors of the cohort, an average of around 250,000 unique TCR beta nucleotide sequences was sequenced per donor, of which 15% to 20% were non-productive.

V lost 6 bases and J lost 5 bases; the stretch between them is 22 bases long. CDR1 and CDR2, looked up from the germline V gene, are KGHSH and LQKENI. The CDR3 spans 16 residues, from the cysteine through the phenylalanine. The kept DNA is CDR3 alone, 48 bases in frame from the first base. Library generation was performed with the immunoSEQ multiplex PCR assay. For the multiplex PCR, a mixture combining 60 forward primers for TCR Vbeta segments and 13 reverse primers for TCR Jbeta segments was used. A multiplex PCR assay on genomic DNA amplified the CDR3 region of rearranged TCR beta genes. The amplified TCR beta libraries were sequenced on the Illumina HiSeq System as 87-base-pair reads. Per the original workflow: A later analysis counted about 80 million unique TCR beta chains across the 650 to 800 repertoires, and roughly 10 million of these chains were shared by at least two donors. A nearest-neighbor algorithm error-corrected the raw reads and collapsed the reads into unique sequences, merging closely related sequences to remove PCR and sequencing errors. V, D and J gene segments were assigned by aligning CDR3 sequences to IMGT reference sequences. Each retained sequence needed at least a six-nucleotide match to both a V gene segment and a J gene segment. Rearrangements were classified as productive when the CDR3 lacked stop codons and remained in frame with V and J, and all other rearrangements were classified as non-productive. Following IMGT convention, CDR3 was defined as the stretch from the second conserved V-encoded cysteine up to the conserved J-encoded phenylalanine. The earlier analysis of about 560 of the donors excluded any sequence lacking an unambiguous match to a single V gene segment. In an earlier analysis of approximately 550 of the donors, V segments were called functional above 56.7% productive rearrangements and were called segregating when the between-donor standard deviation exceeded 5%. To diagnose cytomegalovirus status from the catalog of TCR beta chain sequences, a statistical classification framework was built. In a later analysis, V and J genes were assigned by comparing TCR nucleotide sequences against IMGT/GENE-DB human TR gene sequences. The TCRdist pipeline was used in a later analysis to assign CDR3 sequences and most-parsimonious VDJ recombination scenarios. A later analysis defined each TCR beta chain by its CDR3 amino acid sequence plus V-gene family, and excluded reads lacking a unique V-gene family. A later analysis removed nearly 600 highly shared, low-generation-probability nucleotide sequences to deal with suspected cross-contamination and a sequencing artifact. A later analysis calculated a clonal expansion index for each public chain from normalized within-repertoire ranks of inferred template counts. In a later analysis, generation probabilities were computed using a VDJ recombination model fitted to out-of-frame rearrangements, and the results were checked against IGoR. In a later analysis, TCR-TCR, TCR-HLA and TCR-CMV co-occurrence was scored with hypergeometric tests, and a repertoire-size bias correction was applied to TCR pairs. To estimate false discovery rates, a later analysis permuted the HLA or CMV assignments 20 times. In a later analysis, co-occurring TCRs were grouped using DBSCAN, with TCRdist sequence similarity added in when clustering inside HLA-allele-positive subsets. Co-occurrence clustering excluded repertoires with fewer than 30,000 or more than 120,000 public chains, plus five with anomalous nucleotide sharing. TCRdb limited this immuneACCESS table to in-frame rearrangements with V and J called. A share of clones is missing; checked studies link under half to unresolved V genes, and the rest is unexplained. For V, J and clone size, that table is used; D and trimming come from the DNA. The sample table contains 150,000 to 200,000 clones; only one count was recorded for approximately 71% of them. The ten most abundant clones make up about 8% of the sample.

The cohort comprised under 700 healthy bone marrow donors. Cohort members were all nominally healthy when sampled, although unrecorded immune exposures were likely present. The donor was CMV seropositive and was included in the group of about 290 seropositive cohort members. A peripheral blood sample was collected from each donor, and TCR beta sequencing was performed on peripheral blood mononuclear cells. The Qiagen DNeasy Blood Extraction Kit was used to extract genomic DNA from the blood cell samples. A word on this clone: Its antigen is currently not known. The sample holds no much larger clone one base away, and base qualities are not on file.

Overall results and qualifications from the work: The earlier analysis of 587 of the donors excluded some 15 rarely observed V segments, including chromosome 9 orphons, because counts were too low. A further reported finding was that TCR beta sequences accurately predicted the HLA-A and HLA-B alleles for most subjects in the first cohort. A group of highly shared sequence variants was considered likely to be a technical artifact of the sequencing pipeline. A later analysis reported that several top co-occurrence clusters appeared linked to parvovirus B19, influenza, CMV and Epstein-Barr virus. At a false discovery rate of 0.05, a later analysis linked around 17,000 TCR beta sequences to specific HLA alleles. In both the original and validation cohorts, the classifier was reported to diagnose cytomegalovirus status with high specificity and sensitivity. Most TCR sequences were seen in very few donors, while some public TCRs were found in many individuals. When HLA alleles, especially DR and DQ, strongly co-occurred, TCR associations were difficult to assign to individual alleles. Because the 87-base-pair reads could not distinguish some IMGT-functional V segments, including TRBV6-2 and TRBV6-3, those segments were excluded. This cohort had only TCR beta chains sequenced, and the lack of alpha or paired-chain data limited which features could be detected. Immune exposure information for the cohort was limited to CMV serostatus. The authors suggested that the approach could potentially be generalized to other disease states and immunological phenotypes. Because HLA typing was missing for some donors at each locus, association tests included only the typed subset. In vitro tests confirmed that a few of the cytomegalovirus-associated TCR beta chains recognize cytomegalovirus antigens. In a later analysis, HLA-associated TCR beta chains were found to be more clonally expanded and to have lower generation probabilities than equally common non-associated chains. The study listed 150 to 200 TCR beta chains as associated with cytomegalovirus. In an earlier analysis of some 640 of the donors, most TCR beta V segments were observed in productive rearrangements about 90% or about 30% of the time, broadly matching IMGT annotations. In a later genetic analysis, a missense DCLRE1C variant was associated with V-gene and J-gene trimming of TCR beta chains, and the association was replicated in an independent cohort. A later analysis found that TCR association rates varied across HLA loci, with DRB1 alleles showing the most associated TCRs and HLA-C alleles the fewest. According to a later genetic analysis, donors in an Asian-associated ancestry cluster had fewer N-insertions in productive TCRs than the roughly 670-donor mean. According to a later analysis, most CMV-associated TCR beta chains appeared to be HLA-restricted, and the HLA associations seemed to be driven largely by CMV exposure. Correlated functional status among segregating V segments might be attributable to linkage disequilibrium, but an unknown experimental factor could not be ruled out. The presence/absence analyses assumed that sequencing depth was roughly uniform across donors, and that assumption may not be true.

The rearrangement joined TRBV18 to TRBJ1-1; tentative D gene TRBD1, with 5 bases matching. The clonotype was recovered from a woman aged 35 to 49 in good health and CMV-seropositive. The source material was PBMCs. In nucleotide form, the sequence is TGTGCCAGCTCCCTTCTAGGGGCCGAAGGTGGAACTGAAGCTTTCTTT. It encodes CASSLLGAEGGTEAFF.